These 8 T cell receptor beta chains came from one sample sequenced in a study of tumor and adjacent non-tumor tissue in lung cancer. The library came from three nested PCR rounds adapted from ARM-PCR protocols. TCRdb used MiXCR to reprocess the multiplex PCR reads, holding one entry per CDR3 protein. The sample lists approximately 120,000 distinct CDR3 sequences; 50% to 70% were seen once. This sample's RNA came from whole unsorted tissue. More than 3 cm separated this lung sample from the edge of the tumor. The sequencing input was distant non-tumor lung tissue. These receptors were collected from a man between 60 and 75 years old with non-small cell lung cancer.

In the case of this clonotype: A clone one base away is much larger, so this may be a read error. The conserved final phenylalanine or tryptophan is absent from the CDR3, which likely points to a read error. The chain is built from TRBV5-4 and TRBJ1-1; TRBD1 matches at 7 bases. With V trimmed by 0 bases and J by 6 bases, 5 bases remained unmatched. This CDR3 contains 14 residues. Germline CDR1 and CDR2: SGHNT and YYREEE (reference sequence). The CDR3 bases are TGTGCCAGCAGCTTGGACAGGGGTCCGTCTGAAGCTTTCTGT. This sequence encodes CASSLDRGPSEAFC.

Turning to this clonotype: A single base separates this from a much larger clone, so it may be a read error. The chain employs TRBV13 and TRBJ2-7; D might be TRBD1 (6 bases). Germline CDR1 and CDR2: PRHDT and FYEKMQ (reference sequence). This CDR3 is 15 amino acids long. V was pared by 3 bases and J by 3 bases, with 15 bases between. CDR3 nucleotides: TGTGCCAGCAGCTTCGGGACAAGGGTGGGCTACGAGCAGTACTTC. Its protein product is CASSFGTRVGYEQYF.

As for this clonotype: A read error may account for a junction end that differs from germline. V and J are TRBV6-5 and TRBJ1-5; 8 nucleotides agree with TRBD1. Germline V CDR1 and CDR2: MNHEY, SVGAGI. The CDR3 contains 14 residues. The CDR3 sequence is CANRTRTGQQPQHF. The CDR3 DNA sequence: TGTGCCAACAGAACTCGGACAGGGCAACAGCCTCAGCATTTT.

Details on this clonotype: The junction differs from germline at one of its ends, possibly a read error. The rearrangement uses TRBV11-3 and TRBJ2-7; D remains ambiguous. The germline V gene encodes CDR1 SGHNT and CDR2 YENEEA. CDR3 length: 11 residues. This chain's CDR3 is CAGSLGSKQWF. CDR3 DNA: TGTGCCGGCAGCTTAGGCTCGAAGCAGTGGTTC.

Concerning this clonotype itself: Given a much more abundant clone one base away, this may be a read error. The chain couples TRBV12-3 or TRBV12-4 to TRBJ2-6; D is perhaps TRBD1 or TRBD2 (5 bases each). CDR3 length: 16 residues. V lost 6 bases, J lost 2 bases, and 14 bases lay in between. The CDR3 reads CASRSRGTPGANVLTF. CDR3 nucleotides: TGTGCCAGCAGGTCCCGGGGCACCCCTGGGGCCAACGTCCTGACTTTC.

This clonotype was detected ten times or more. The chain recombines TRBV20-1 with TRBJ2-7; 8 bases are a match to TRBD2. V trimming: 0 bases; J trimming: 5 bases; junction bases outside the gene matches: 12. CDR1 and CDR2 (germline): DFQATT, SNEGSKA (reference sequence). This CDR3 has 16 amino acids. The CDR3 sequence: CSAREKTTGLVHEQYF. Written as DNA, the CDR3 is TGCAGTGCTAGAGAGAAAACTACGGGACTAGTCCACGAGCAGTACTTC.

The chain is built from TRBV7-9 and TRBJ2-7; the D is unclear. In germline, CDR1 is SEHNR, CDR2 FQNEAQ (reference sequence). This CDR3 is 15 amino acids long. Trimming removed 4 bases at V and 2 bases at J, with 15 bases between. Here the CDR3 DNA reads TGTGCCAGCAGCTCCGATCGGATAAGTCCCTACGAGCAGTACTTC. Translated, it gives CASSSDRISPYEQYF.

The sample holds one count of this clonotype. The rearrangement uses TRBV6-5 and TRBJ2-3; D call uncertain. The CDR3 runs to 14 residues. The V gene's germline CDR1 is MNHEY and CDR2 SVGAGI. The V gene lost 3 bases and the J gene lost 4 bases, with 11 bases spanning the gap. Here the CDR3 DNA reads TGTGCCAGCAGTTATCTAGAATCCTCAGATACGCAGTATTTT. This gives the protein CASSYLESSDTQYF.